These T cell receptor beta chains were read from a single sample in a study of blood T cell repertoires in COVID-19. Assay used: immunoSEQ multiplex PCR; TCRdb lists only in-frame clones, some missing. The sample lists about 310,000 clones; nearly 90% were seen once. The material sequenced was PBMCs or T cells enriched from blood (not recorded which). These receptors were obtained from a woman aged 18-29 years with acute COVID-19. Each CDR3 is given without its conserved first and last residue. D genes are given only for firm matches. Some rows mark clone size as missing; the rest say once, few, many or name a class of expanded clone.

clone size | J gene | D gene | V gene | CDR3 protein
. | TRBJ2-7 | . | TRBV5-6 | ASSPGRAYEQY
. | TRBJ2-1 | TRBD1 | TRBV7-3 | ASSLGAGGVYNEQF
. | TRBJ2-6 | TRBD2 | TRBV28 | ASSSLLAGESGANVLT
. | TRBJ1-1 | . | TRBV27 | ASSPDSYTEAF
. | TRBJ1-1 | . | TRBV28 | ASSATGTEAF
. | TRBJ1-3 | . | TRBV4-1 | ASSQETAGNTIY
. | TRBJ2-1 | . | TRBV7-3 | ASSLMGREADEQF
. | TRBJ2-2 | TRBD2 | TRBV10-3 | AISETGTSGILRGTGELF
. | TRBJ2-3 | TRBD1 | TRBV4-1 | ASSQDPRDRTGH
. | TRBJ1-1 | . | TRBV5-1 | ASSLGEANTEAF
many | TRBJ1-4 | . | TRBV27 | ASRHLEATREKLF
. | TRBJ2-7 | TRBD2 | TRBV10-3 | AIRASGRVYEQY
. | TRBJ2-5 | . | TRBV7-2 | ASSLVGLGAGGQETQY
. | TRBJ2-7 | . | TRBV29-1 | SVEFKGEVSYEQY
. | TRBJ1-5 | . | TRBV6-5 | ASSYGYGDSQPQH
. | TRBJ2-3 | TRBD1 | TRBV7-9 | ASSARTGTGNTDTQY
. | TRBJ2-7 | . | TRBV28 | ASAQGGYTYEQY
. | TRBJ2-1 | . | TRBV10-3 | ASDWGRPENEQF
. | TRBJ2-2 | . | TRBV28 | ASGKADTGELF
once | TRBJ1-2 | . | TRBV6-5 | ASNLLYDGYT
. | TRBJ2-7 | . | TRBV15 | ATSRNPGNLYEQY
. | TRBJ1-3 | . | TRBV9 | ASSPNHPGGVTGNTIY
. | TRBJ1-2 | . | TRBV28 | ASSFQAGYT
. | TRBJ2-1 | TRBD2 | TRBV11-3 | ASSLGAGEGEQF
. | TRBJ2-7 | TRBD2 | TRBV28 | ASSPLAGPYEQY
. | TRBJ2-5 | TRBD2 | TRBV5-6 | ASSLAASLAGQETQY
. | TRBJ2-7 | TRBD1 | TRBV27 | ASSPGQTYEQY
once | TRBJ1-2 | . | TRBV29-1 | SVELPGSPDGYT
. | TRBJ2-3 | . | TRBV18 | ASALLRASTDTQY
. | TRBJ2-2 | TRBD1 | TRBV5-1 | ASSNDRAGGELF
. | TRBJ2-7 | TRBD1 | TRBV2 | ASTEGDRALSSEQY
. | TRBJ2-1 | . | TRBV27 | ASSQLQVLPADEQF
. | TRBJ2-7 | . | TRBV28 | ATVPASASYEQY
. | TRBJ2-1 | TRBD2 | TRBV9 | ASKRDSSYNEQF
once | TRBJ2-3 | . | TRBV6-5 | ASSPPGGERAQY
. | TRBJ2-7 | . | TRBV2 | ASILGRDYEQY
. | TRBJ1-2 | . | TRBV2 | ASGPPGDYT
. | TRBJ1-1 | . | TRBV2 | ASSPQGNTEAF
. | TRBJ1-1 | . | TRBV11-1 | ASSLGQGNTEAF
. | TRBJ1-3 | . | TRBV28 | ATIRDTGNTIY
. | TRBJ2-7 | TRBD2 | TRBV4-1 | ASSQIKREGIPYEQY